The clone carrying this T cell receptor beta chain occurred many times. What it binds is not known. Individual cDNA molecules each carried unique molecular identifiers attached by the library. TCRdb re-called the RACE reads with MiXCR, one entry per CDR3 protein. The profile shows about 30,000 distinct CDR3 sequences, 5.5% of them singletons. J lost 5 bases, V lost 6 bases, and 5 bases had no gene match. In germline, CDR1 is ENHRY, CDR2 SYGVKD. The CDR3 length is 14 residues. This specimen comes from a study of human T cells and chemical hapten exposure. Study context: The variation in per-sample TCR yields arose mainly from small differences in pooled library volumes.

Time point reported: healthy volunteer bleed at 6 weeks. The authors extracted total RNA from unfractionated whole blood. Study-level findings and limits: Once DPC sensitization occurred, TCRs above 1 in 1000 frequency showed no change.

Sequenced: whole blood. This chain joins TRBV10-3 and TRBJ1-4; 8 positions agree with TRBD1. The sequence derives from a human donor in good health. Some clones in this sample may be carry-over from other donors' samples. The CDR3: CAIRGTGLNEKLFF. CDR3 in DNA: TGTGCCATCAGGGGGACAGGCCTAAATGAAAAACTGTTTTTT.